The 17 T cell receptor beta chains below all came from one sample that was sequenced in a study of CD8 T cells in ankylosing spondylitis (dated by TCRdb to about 2017). Libraries were constructed by 5' RACE. Sequencing was carried out with an Illumina HiSeq 2500. Clones were called with MiXCR by TCRdb after fastp trimmed the public reads at Q25, and only in-frame beta chains were retained. Entries are consolidated by CDR3 protein sequence, retaining the most common genes and DNA. The sample table shows about 250,000 distinct CDR3 sequences, and about 10% are seen once. In total, the top ten clones hold 2.6% of the sample. Sequenced: blood, either unsorted or a sorted T cell fraction (not recorded which). All receptors come from a male donor with ankylosing spondylitis or in good health (not recorded which).

This clonotype has just a few counts. The rearrangement joins TRBV10-3 to TRBJ2-6; 11 bases line up with TRBD1. Germline CDR1 reads ENHRY; CDR2 reads SYGVKD. V gave up 6 bases and J gave up 0 bases; unmatched junction bases: 4. CDR3 length equals 17 residues. The CDR3 bases are TGTGCCATCAGCGGGACAGGGGGGAGCTCTGGGGCCAACGTCCTGACTTTC. Its translation is CAISGTGGSSGANVLTF.

This clonotype was counted between two and nine times. The chain recombines TRBV7-9 with TRBJ2-7; D unresolved. Germline V CDR1 and CDR2: SEHNR, FQNEAQ (reference sequence). The CDR3 consists of 13 residues. The V and J ends lost 1 base and 3 bases respectively, with 7 bases between them. CDR3 amino acids: CASSLGHRYEQYF. In DNA, the CDR3 is TGTGCCAGCAGCTTAGGTCATCGCTACGAGCAGTACTTC.

At least ten counts were recorded for this clonotype. This sequence joins TRBV20-1 and TRBJ2-7; maybe TRBD1 (6 bases). V lost 2 bases and J 0 bases, leaving 8 bases between the germline ends. This CDR3 has 13 amino acids. Germline V gives CDR1 DFQATT, CDR2 SNEGSKA (reference sequence). DNA for the CDR3: TGCAGTGCTAGAACAGGGATCTCCTACGAGCAGTACTTC. It translates to CSARTGISYEQYF.

The sample holds many counts of this clonotype. The rearrangement uses TRBV30 and TRBJ2-5; a weak D match, TRBD1 (5 bases). The CDR3 runs to 14 residues. Germline CDR1 is GTSNPN and CDR2 is SVGIG (reference sequence). V was clipped by 1 base and J by 4 bases, with 13 bases between them. The CDR3 DNA follows: TGTGCCTGGAGTGACGGGCAGGGAAGAGAGACCCAGTACTTC. Translating gives CAWSDGQGRETQYF.

The table lists this clonotype with many counts. J is TRBJ1-5 and V is TRBV5-6; D remains ambiguous. Germline CDR1 SGHDT, CDR2 YYEEEE. V lost 1 base and J 3 bases, leaving 11 bases between the germline ends. This CDR3 is built from 15 residues. CDR3 DNA: TGTGCCAGCAGCTTGTATCGACTGACCAATCAGCCCCAGCATTTT. It codes for CASSLYRLTNQPQHF.

This clonotype occurred many times. The J gene is TRBJ2-3, the V gene TRBV5-1; 9 nucleotides align to TRBD1. The CDR3 length is 17 residues. Looked up from germline, CDR1 is SGHRS and CDR2 is YFSETQ. The V gene end was trimmed by 0 bases and the J gene end by 6 bases; junction bases not matched to a gene: 11. CDR3 sequence (DNA): TGCGCCAGCAGCTTGGAAGGGACAGGGCCTGGGGCGGATACGCAGTATTTT. It encodes CASSLEGTGPGADTQYF.

This clonotype was seen repeatedly, ten times or more. The genes are TRBV5-1 and TRBJ1-1, with D hard to call. V was trimmed by 4 bases and J by 0 bases, leaving 13 bases between them. The CDR3 sequence is 15 residues long. In germline, CDR1 is SGHRS, CDR2 YFSETQ. The CDR3 nucleotides read TGCGCCAGCAGCCCCGAAGGCTTTATGAACACTGAAGCTTTCTTT. It translates to CASSPEGFMNTEAFF.

This clonotype was seen repeatedly, ten times or more. The V call is TRBV3-1, the J call TRBJ2-1; 7 nucleotides line up with TRBD1. The V gene's germline CDR1 is LGHDT and CDR2 YNNKEL (reference sequence). J lost 10 bases, V lost 0 bases, and 3 bases had no gene match. This CDR3 has 13 amino acids. The CDR3 nucleotides read TGTGCCAGCAGCCAAGATGACAGGGCCGAGCAGTTCTTC. Translation gives CASSQDDRAEQFF.

This clonotype was detected many times. J is TRBJ2-5 and V is TRBV4-1; unclear D gene. The ends were cut back, 0 bases at V and 7 bases at J, with 15 bases in the middle. This CDR3 has 15 amino acids. From germline, CDR1 is MGHRA and CDR2 YSYEKL. The CDR3 sequence is CASSQEDGYRGTQYF. DNA of the CDR3: TGCGCCAGCAGCCAAGAGGATGGCTATCGAGGGACCCAGTACTTC.

The chain combines TRBV7-2 with TRBJ2-6; no definite D call. Trimming shortened V by 4 bases and J by 2 bases, and 12 bases separated the two germline ends. Germline CDR1 is SGHTA and CDR2 is FQGNSA. The CDR3 sequence is 16 residues long. The CDR3 region has the DNA TGTGCCAGCAGCTCGACAAGCAACCCTGGGGCCAACGTCCTGACTTTC. Its protein product is CASSSTSNPGANVLTF.

This clonotype came up many times. The V and J genes are TRBV5-1 and TRBJ1-5, with a tentative D call TRBD1 (5 bases). This CDR3 contains 14 residues. The V and J ends lost 5 bases and 0 bases respectively, with 9 bases between them. Looked up from germline, CDR1 is SGHRS and CDR2 is YFSETQ. DNA for the CDR3: TGCGCCAGCAGACCGGACAATAGCAATCAGCCCCAGCATTTT. This codes for CASRPDNSNQPQHF.

This clonotype was observed at least ten times. The V call is TRBV27, the J call TRBJ2-5, with D maybe TRBD1 (5 bases). Between the trimmed V and J ends, which lost 5 bases and 1 base, there was a span of 23 bases. Germline CDR1 reads MNHEY; CDR2 reads SMNVEV (reference sequence). The CDR3 is 18 amino acids. CDR3 sequence (DNA): TGTGCCAGCAGTCCCCTTCCATTTCGGACACTTTTCCAAGAGACCCAGTACTTC. This codes for CASSPLPFRTLFQETQYF.

This clonotype has only a few counts. In DNA form, the CDR3 reads TGTGCCAGCACCAAGGGCGGGCTCGGGGGCTACACCTTC. It specifies CASTKGGLGGYTF. The chain recombines TRBV27 with TRBJ1-2, with no clear D. The V gene lost 7 bases and the J gene lost 8 bases, with 17 bases spanning the gap. The germline V gene encodes CDR1 MNHEY and CDR2 SMNVEV (reference sequence). This CDR3 region has 13 residues.

This clonotype was recorded many times. The chain joins TRBV6-5 to TRBJ2-5, with 13 positions matching TRBD2. This CDR3 region has 17 residues. Germline CDR1 MNHEY, CDR2 SVGAGI. V trimming: 2 bases; J trimming: 3 bases; junction bases outside the gene matches: 6. CDR3 nucleotides: TGTGCCAGCAGTTACATCCAGGGACTAGCGGGAAAAGAGACCCAGTACTTC. Translation gives CASSYIQGLAGKETQYF.

Comment on this clonotype: A junction boundary mismatches the germline segment, possibly from a read error. J is TRBJ1-1 and V is TRBV6-2 or TRBV6-3, with D possibly TRBD1 on 5 matching bases. The length of the CDR3 is 13 residues. Germline-derived CDR1 and CDR2 are MNHEY and SVGEGT. The CDR3 loop is CASRGDANSEAFF. The CDR3 DNA is TGTGCCAGCAGAGGGGACGCAAACTCTGAGGCTTTCTTT.

The sample holds many counts of this clonotype. The CDR3 sequence: CSAQTGGIAYEQYF. The CDR3 nucleotides are TGCAGTGCTCAAACGGGAGGGATAGCCTACGAGCAGTACTTC. J is TRBJ2-7 and V is TRBV20-1, with TRBD2 matching 8 bases. The CDR3 covers 14 residues. Losses at the gene ends were 5 bases for V and 2 bases for J; bases not matched to a gene: 8. CDR1 is DFQATT, CDR2 SNEGSKA, per germline (reference sequence).

In this sample, this clonotype turned up many times. The chain couples TRBV6-5 to TRBJ2-6; 7 nucleotides match TRBD1. This CDR3 is built from 16 residues. CDR1 and CDR2 from the germline V gene are MNHEY and SVGAGI. V lost 2 bases and J lost 4; bases outside the gene matches: 5. The CDR3 is CASSYQTGVGANVLTF. The DNA of the CDR3 is TGTGCCAGCAGTTACCAAACAGGGGTGGGGGCCAACGTCCTGACTTTC.